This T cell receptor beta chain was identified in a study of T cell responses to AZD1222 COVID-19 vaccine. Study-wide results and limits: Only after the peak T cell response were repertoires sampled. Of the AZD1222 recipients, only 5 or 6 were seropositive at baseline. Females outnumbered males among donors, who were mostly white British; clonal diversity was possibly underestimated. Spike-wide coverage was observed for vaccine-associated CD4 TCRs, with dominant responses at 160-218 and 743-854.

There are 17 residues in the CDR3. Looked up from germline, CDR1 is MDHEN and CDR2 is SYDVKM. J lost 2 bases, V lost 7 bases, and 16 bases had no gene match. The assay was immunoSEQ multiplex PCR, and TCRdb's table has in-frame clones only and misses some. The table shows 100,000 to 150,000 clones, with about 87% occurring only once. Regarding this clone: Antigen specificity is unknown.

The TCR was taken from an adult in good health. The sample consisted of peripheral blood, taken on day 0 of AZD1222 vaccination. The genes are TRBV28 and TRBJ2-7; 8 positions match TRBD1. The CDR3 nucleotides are TGTGCCAGCAAAACATGGGGGGCGGCGGACAGGGCCTACGAGCAGTACTTC. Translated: CASKTWGAADRAYEQYF. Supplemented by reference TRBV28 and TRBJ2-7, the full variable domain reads DVKVTQSSRYLVKRTGEKVFLECVQDMDHENMFWYRQDPGLGLRLIYFSYDVKMKEKGDIPEGYSVSREKKERFSLILESASTNQTSMYLCASKTWGAADRAYEQYFGPGTRLTVT.